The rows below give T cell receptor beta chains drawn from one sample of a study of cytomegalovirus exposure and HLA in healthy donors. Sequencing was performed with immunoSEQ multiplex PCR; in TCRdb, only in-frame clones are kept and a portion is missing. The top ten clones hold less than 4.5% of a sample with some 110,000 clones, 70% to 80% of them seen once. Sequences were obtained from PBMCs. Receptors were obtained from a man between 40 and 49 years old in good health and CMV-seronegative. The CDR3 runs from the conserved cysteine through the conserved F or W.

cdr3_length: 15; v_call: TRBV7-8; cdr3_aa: CASSLMVAGGGELFF
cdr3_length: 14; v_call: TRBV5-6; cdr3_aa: CASSISGKPYGYTF
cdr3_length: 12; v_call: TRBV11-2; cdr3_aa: CASSLNLYGYTF
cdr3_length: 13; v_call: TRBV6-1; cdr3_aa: CASQGATNTEAFF
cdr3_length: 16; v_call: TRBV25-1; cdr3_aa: CASSEYSGQGGDEQYF
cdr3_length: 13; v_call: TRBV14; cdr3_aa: CASNTQGAGEQYF
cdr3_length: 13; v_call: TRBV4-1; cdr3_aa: CASSQEKYTEAFF
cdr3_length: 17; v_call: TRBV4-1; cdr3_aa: CASSQAPRTMAYNEQFF
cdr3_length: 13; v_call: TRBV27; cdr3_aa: CASRTSGNTEAFF
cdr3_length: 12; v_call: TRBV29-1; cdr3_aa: CSVGPAAGEQFF
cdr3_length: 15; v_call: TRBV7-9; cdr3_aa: CASSLGGGGNQPQHF
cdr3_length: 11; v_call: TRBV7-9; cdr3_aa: CASSFTYEQYF
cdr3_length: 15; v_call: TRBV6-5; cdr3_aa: CASRPGRGRTGELFF
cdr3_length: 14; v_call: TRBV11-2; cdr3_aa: CASSSSDSGNTIYF
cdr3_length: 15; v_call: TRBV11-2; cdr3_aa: CASSSYGTVTDTQYF
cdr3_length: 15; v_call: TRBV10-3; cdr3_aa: CAISESVLGGYGYTF
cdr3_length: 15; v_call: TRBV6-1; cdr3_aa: CASSEALNYNSPLHF
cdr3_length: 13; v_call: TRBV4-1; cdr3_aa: CASSQDPQNTIYF
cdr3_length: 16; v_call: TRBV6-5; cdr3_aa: CASSWGTGGYVYGYTF
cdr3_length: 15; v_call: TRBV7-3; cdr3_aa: CASSLIGRGSETQYF
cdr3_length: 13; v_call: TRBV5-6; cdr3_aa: CASSHGTGYGYTF
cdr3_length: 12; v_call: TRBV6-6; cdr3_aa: CASSFSGTEAFF
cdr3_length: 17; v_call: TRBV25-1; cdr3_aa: CASSESRWRYSGNTIYF
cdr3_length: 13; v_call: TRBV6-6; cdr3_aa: CASSPSPHNEQFF
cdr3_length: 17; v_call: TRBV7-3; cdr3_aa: CASSLNGIGWPNTEAFF
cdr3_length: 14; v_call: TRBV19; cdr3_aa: CASSIKGSETEAFF
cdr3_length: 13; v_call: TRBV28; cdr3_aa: CASSLTGSEKLFF
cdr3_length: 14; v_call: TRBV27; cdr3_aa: CASGDRASNQPQHF
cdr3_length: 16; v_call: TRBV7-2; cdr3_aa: CASSSRTAGGANVLTF
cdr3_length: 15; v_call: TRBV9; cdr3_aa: CASSPSGGAYNEQFF
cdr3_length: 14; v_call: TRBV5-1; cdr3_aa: CASSRGGRDQPQHF
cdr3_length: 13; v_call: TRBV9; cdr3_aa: CASSAQLNTEAFF
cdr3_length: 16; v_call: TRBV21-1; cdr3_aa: CARHGGSERRNTEAFF
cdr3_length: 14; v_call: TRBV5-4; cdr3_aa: CASSPGGNPETQYF
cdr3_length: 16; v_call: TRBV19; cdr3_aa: CASADGRGPPHNGYTF
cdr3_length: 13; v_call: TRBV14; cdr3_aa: CASSQDGSPRVFF
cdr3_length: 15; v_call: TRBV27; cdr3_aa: CASSPGQPRGYEQYF
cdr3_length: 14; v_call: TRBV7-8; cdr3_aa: CASSTEGVLGEQYF
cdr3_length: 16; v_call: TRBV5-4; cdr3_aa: CASRGQGGPTDSPLHF
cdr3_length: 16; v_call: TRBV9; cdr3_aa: CASSPEGGQNTDTQYF
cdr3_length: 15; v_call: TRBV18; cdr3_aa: CASSLNDMADYEQYF
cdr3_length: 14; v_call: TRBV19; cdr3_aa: CASSPDGTNYGYTF
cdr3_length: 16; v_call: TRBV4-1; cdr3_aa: CASSQDIGLAVYEQYF
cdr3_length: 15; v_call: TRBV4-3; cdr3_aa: CASSQDHSGWDEQFF